The 22 T cell receptor beta chains given below trace back to one sample, sequenced in a study of early T cells in non-severe SARS-CoV-2 infection. TCRdb passed the 5' RACE reads through MiXCR, listing each CDR3 protein once. The sample lists about 72,000 distinct CDR3 sequences, approximately 8.3% seen once, with under 4% in the top ten. The source material was whole blood. All receptors come from an adult who was a healthcare worker with PCR-confirmed SARS-CoV-2 infection or an uninfected control (not recorded which).

This clonotype was counted many times. V gene TRBV12-3 or TRBV12-4 combines with J gene TRBJ2-2; the match to TRBD2 covers 8 bases. This CDR3 is 14 amino acids long. The trim removed 8 bases at V and 6 bases at J, leaving 8 bases unmatched. CDR3 sequence reads: CASARSGDSGELFF. CDR3 nucleotide sequence: TGTGCCAGCGCGCGTAGCGGGGACTCCGGGGAGCTGTTTTTT.

This clonotype occurred many times. The chain combines TRBV12-3 or TRBV12-4 with TRBJ2-5; the D is unclear. This CDR3 is built from 14 residues. The V end was cut by 5 bases, the J end by 2 bases, with 12 bases between. CDR3 region: CASSPRTVQETQYF. The CDR3 DNA sequence: TGTGCCAGCAGTCCTCGGACGGTACAAGAGACCCAGTACTTC.

This clonotype turned up a few times. The chain is built from TRBV7-2 and TRBJ1-1; 8 nucleotides align to TRBD1. The CDR3 runs to 15 residues. Germline trimming cut 5 bases from V and 7 bases from J; bases unmatched to any gene: 12. CDR1 is SGHTA, CDR2 FQGNSA, per germline. Here the CDR3 reads CASSHLDRDWGEAFF. The CDR3 bases are TGTGCCAGCAGCCACCTGGACAGGGATTGGGGTGAAGCTTTCTTT. Filled out from reference TRBV7-2 and TRBJ1-1, the complete variable domain reads GAGVSQSPSNKVTEKGKDVELRCDPISGHTALYWYRQSLGQGLEFLIYFQGNSAPDKSGLPSDRFSAERTGGSVSTLTIQRTQQEDSAVYLCASSHLDRDWGEAFFGQGTRLTVV.

The sample holds many counts of this clonotype. This chain links TRBV7-3 with TRBJ2-2; perhaps TRBD1 as D (6 bases). CDR1 and CDR2 from the germline V gene are SGHTA and FQGTGA. V gave up 5 bases and J gave up 5 bases, with 12 bases separating them. The CDR3 runs 14 residues. Here the CDR3 reads CASSRDTRTGELFF. For the CDR3, the DNA is TGTGCCAGCAGCCGGGACACGAGAACCGGGGAGCTGTTTTTT.

As for this clonotype: Relative to the germline gene, one junction end is altered; a read error may explain this. The chain carries TRBV7-2 and TRBJ1-6; D call uncertain. This CDR3 is built from 15 residues. Germline CDR1 SGHTA, CDR2 FQGNSA. The CDR3 here is CASSLVTVTGSPLPF. The CDR3 DNA reads as TGTGCCAGCAGCTTAGTAACTGTAACCGGGTCACCCCTCCCCTTT.

This clonotype was seen a few times. This rearrangement joins TRBV11-2 to TRBJ2-7, with TRBD2 matching over 9 bases. Germline assignment: CDR1 SGHAT and CDR2 FQNNGV. J was trimmed by 6 bases and V by 2 bases; bases with no gene match: 11. The CDR3 totals 16 residues. For the CDR3, the DNA is TGTGCCAGCAGCTTAACCATAGCGGGAGCGGAATCCGAGCAGTACTTC. Encoded protein: CASSLTIAGAESEQYF.

This clonotype was detected ten times or more. The gene calls are TRBV11-2 and TRBJ1-1, with no clear D. Germline V CDR1 and CDR2: SGHAT, FQNNGV. The V end lost 1 base, the J end lost 1 base, and 7 bases lay between the germline ends. The CDR3 runs 14 residues. CDR3 sequence: CASSLGGANTEAFF. CDR3 DNA sequence: TGTGCCAGCAGCTTAGGTGGAGCGAACACTGAAGCTTTCTTT.

This clonotype was seen many times. This rearrangement joins TRBV4-1 to TRBJ1-2; no clear D. CDR3 length: 15 amino acids. V lost 0 bases, J lost 1 base, and 9 bases lay in between. Germline V gene lookup returns CDR1 MGHRA and CDR2 YSYEKL. The CDR3 sequence: CASSQDATDNYGYTF. Here the CDR3 DNA reads TGCGCCAGCAGCCAAGATGCGACCGATAACTATGGCTACACCTTC.

The sample holds a few counts of this clonotype. The V call is TRBV5-1, the J call TRBJ2-7, with 8 bases matching TRBD2. With 4 bases clipped from V and 2 bases from J, the junction kept 2 bases outside the gene matches. The germline V gene encodes CDR1 SGHRS and CDR2 YFSETQ. The CDR3 is 13 residues long. As DNA, the CDR3 is TGCGCCAGCAGCCGGGGGGGTACCTACGAGCAGTACTTC. This encodes CASSRGGTYEQYF.

This clonotype was found a few times. J is TRBJ2-1 and V is TRBV10-2; weak D call: TRBD2 (6 bases). Germline CDR1 is WSHSY and CDR2 is SAAADI. The V end was cut by 0 bases, the J end by 4 bases, with 10 bases between. The CDR3 sequence is 15 residues long. The CDR3 region has the DNA TGCGCCAGCAGTGAGTCGGGTCTAGCGTACAATGAGCAGTTCTTC. Translating it yields CASSESGLAYNEQFF.

This clonotype came up a few times. CDR3 amino acids: CASSYNGLASTSYEQYF. The CDR3 DNA follows: TGTGCCAGCAGTTATAATGGACTAGCGTCTACCTCCTACGAGCAGTACTTC. The gene calls are TRBV6-5 and TRBJ2-7; 9 bases match TRBD2. The CDR3 has 17 amino acids. J gave up 0 bases and V 3 bases, and 9 bases lay outside the gene matches. CDR1 is MNHEY and CDR2 is SVGAGI in the germline V gene.

The V call is TRBV6-6, the J call TRBJ2-5; a possible D gene is TRBD2 (6 bases). CDR3 length: 14 amino acids. Trimming pared 4 bases from V and 5 bases from J, leaving 14 bases between. Germline V gene data show CDR1 as MNHNY and CDR2 as SVGAGI (reference sequence). The DNA for the CDR3 is TGTGCCAGCAGTTTGATCAGCGGGCGCGAGACCCAGTACTTC. This encodes CASSLISGRETQYF.

This chain connects TRBV20-1 to TRBJ1-4; the D gene is possibly TRBD1 (5 bases). The length of the CDR3 is 16 residues. CDR1 is DFQATT and CDR2 is SNEGSKA in the germline V gene (reference sequence). The V gene lost 2 bases and the J gene lost 0 bases, with 13 bases spanning the gap. CDR3 region: CSARRGPAPTNEKLFF. The CDR3 DNA reads as TGCAGTGCTAGAAGGGGCCCGGCCCCAACTAATGAAAAACTGTTTTTT.

The J gene is TRBJ2-5, the V gene TRBV7-9, with D unresolved. With 2 bases removed from V and 4 bases from J, the gap between germline ends came to 14 bases. CDR1 and CDR2 from the germline V gene are SEHNR and FQNEAQ (reference sequence). The CDR3 spans 15 residues. In DNA form, the CDR3 reads TGTGCCAGCAGCTTAAAAAGTAGTATGGGAGAGACCCAGTACTTC. Translation: CASSLKSSMGETQYF.

This clonotype was picked up one time. V is TRBV20-1 and J is TRBJ2-1; TRBD2 aligns across 9 bases. Unmatched junction bases numbered 5, after V lost 6 bases and J lost 8 bases. The germline V gene encodes CDR1 DFQATT and CDR2 SNEGSKA (reference sequence). The CDR3 totals 12 residues. The CDR3 DNA is TGCAGTGCCGGCGGGAGGGGCGATGAGCAGTTCTTC. As protein: CSAGGRGDEQFF.

There are a few counts of this clonotype. V is TRBV19 and J is TRBJ1-5; weak D call: TRBD1 (5 bases). Germline assignment: CDR1 LNHDA and CDR2 SQIVND (reference sequence). V gave up 9 bases and J gave up 0 bases, with 9 bases separating them. The CDR3 covers 13 residues. The CDR3 nucleotides are TGTGCCAGCGGGGGGTATAGCAATCAGCCCCAGCATTTT. Amino acids: CASGGYSNQPQHF.

The V and J genes are TRBV5-6 and TRBJ2-1, with 7 nucleotides matching TRBD2. This CDR3 region has 17 residues. CDR1 is SGHDT and CDR2 is YYEEEE in the germline V gene. With V trimmed by 4 bases and J by 0 bases, 10 bases remained unmatched. CDR3 sequence: CASSLALAESSYNEQFF. The DNA of the CDR3 is TGTGCCAGCAGCCTAGCTCTAGCGGAGAGCTCCTACAATGAGCAGTTCTTC.

This clonotype was observed many times. The chain employs TRBV20-1 and TRBJ2-1; D possibly corresponds to TRBD2 (5 bases). The germline V and J ends were trimmed by 5 bases and 8 bases, with 16 bases remaining between them. This CDR3 region has 13 residues. Germline V gene sequence: CDR1 DFQATT, CDR2 SNEGSKA (reference sequence). CDR3 amino acids: CSASPPGWDEQFF. In DNA form, the CDR3 reads TGCAGTGCTTCTCCCCCGGGGTGGGATGAGCAGTTCTTC.

This clonotype was seen a handful of times. This rearrangement joins TRBV20-1 to TRBJ2-5; a possible D gene is TRBD2 (7 bases). Trimming left V 3 bases short and J 4 bases short, with 18 bases between. The CDR3 sequence is 15 residues long. Germline V CDR1 and CDR2: DFQATT, SNEGSKA (reference sequence). The CDR3 DNA follows: TGCAGTGCTAGTCAACGGGGGGCGGGAGTAGAGACCCAGTACTTC. It is translated as CSASQRGAGVETQYF.

This clonotype was seen only a few times. This sequence joins TRBV5-8 and TRBJ2-7, with D possibly matching TRBD1 (5 bases). The length of the CDR3 is 11 residues. Germline lookup yields CDR1 SGHTS and CDR2 YDEGEE. The V gene lost 0 bases and the J gene lost 10 bases, with 8 bases spanning the gap. The CDR3 DNA follows: TGTGCCAGCAGCTTGGGGGGCCCACAGTACTTC. This sequence encodes CASSLGGPQYF.

In its sample, this clonotype was seen a few times. The chain has TRBV6-4 and TRBJ2-3; 14 bases agree with TRBD2. Germline CDR1 reads MRHNA; CDR2 reads SNTAGT. V lost 5 bases and J lost 5; bases outside the gene matches: 3. The CDR3 extends over 15 amino acids. This CDR3 is CASSPGTSGGDTQYF. The CDR3 DNA sequence: TGTGCCAGCAGTCCCGGGACTAGCGGGGGAGATACGCAGTATTTT.

This clonotype was observed many times. Relative to the germline gene, one junction end is altered; a read error may explain this. V gene TRBV7-9 combines with J gene TRBJ2-3, with TRBD1 identical over 8 bases. CDR1 SEHNR and CDR2 FQNEAQ come from the germline V gene (reference sequence). The length of the CDR3 is 17 residues. CDR3 coding DNA: TGTGCCAGCAGCTTATGGGGAAACGGACAGGGCGCAGAGACGCAGTATTTT. Translating gives CASSLWGNGQGAETQYF.